The next 32 T cell receptor beta chains were all read from a single sample in a study of Ad26.COV2.S vaccination and SARS-CoV-2 variants. Clones were read by immunoSEQ multiplex PCR, and TCRdb kept only the in-frame ones, dropping some. This table holds about 250,000 clones, about 90% found once. Specified treatment: roughly 18 received Ad26.COV2.S at low or high dose, single or two shots; roughly five received placebo; per-sample allocation not given. The study sampled participants on day 63 after the first vaccine or placebo injection. This sample comprised peripheral blood, obtained in a trial of Ad26.COV2.S vaccine versus placebo. These receptors originate from a person between 18 and 59 years old who received the Ad26.COV2.S COVID-19 vaccine or a placebo.

The rearrangement joins TRBV30 to TRBJ1-1; tentative D call: TRBD1 (5 bases). The CDR3 has 12 amino acids. Trimming removed 2 bases from V and 11 bases from J, with 15 bases in between. Germline lookup yields CDR1 GTSNPN and CDR2 SVGIG (reference sequence). The CDR3 loop is CAWSPAARGAFF. The CDR3 DNA sequence: TGTGCCTGGAGTCCCGCCGCCCGGGGCGCTTTCTTT.

This clone was recorded only once. CDR3 residues: CASSPRDKYGYTF. CDR3 in DNA: TGTGCCAGCAGCCCACGTGACAAGTATGGCTACACCTTC. The chain couples TRBV3-1 (or the pseudogene TRBV3-2) to TRBJ1-2; D gene unclear. From germline, CDR1 is LGHDT and CDR2 YNNKEL (reference sequence). V lost 4 bases to trimming and J lost 5 bases, with 11 bases between them. The CDR3 has 13 residues.

This clone was detected once. The CDR3 sequence is CASSPRRVVVSGANVLTF. CDR3 DNA: TGTGCCAGCAGCCCCCGTCGAGTGGTTGTCTCTGGGGCCAACGTCCTGACTTTC. This chain joins TRBV7-8 and TRBJ2-6; D gene unclear. CDR1 is SGHVS, CDR2 FQNEAQ, per germline. The CDR3 spans 18 residues. Trimming took 5 bases from V and 0 from J, leaving 17 bases between them.

This rearrangement joins TRBV27 to TRBJ2-1; 11 nucleotides agree with TRBD2. The CDR3 extends over 12 amino acids. Germline V gene lookup returns CDR1 MNHEY and CDR2 SMNVEV (reference sequence). Trimming cost V 8 bases and J 12 bases; bases outside gene matches: 6. CDR3 nucleotides: TGTGCCAGCTATATAGCGGGAGGGACGCAGTTCTTC. Translation gives CASYIAGGTQFF.

The chain combines TRBV28 with TRBJ1-5, with 7 bases fitting TRBD1. V gave up 6 bases and J gave up 1 base; unmatched junction bases: 6. This CDR3 region has 15 residues. CDR1 and CDR2 (germline): MDHEN, SYDVKM. The CDR3 bases are TGTGCCAGCAGCCCGGGACAGCCAAGCAATCAGCCCCAGCATTTT. Translation gives CASSPGQPSNQPQHF.

This chain connects TRBV9 to TRBJ2-1; the D gene is possibly TRBD2 (6 bases). Trimming cost V 0 bases and J 8 bases, with 18 bases left between them. CDR1 is SGDLS and CDR2 is YYNGEE in the germline V gene. The CDR3 is 16 amino acids. The CDR3 region has the DNA TGTGCCAGCAGCGTAGTCGGGCGGGGAGGCATCGATGAGCAGTTCTTC. Translation gives CASSVVGRGGIDEQFF. The full variable domain, its missing parts supplied by reference TRBV9 and TRBJ2-1, is DSGVTQTPKHLITATGQRVTLRCSPRSGDLSVYWYQQSLDQGLQFLIQYYNGEERAKGNILERFSAQQFPDLHSELNLSSLELGDSALYFCASSVVGRGGIDEQFFGPGTRLTVL.

J is TRBJ2-5 and V is TRBV3-1 (or the pseudogene TRBV3-2); 14 nucleotides line up with TRBD2. V was pared by 4 bases and J by 7 bases, with 8 bases of the junction left unmatched. Germline values: CDR1 LGHDT, CDR2 YNNKEL (reference sequence). This CDR3 is 16 amino acids long. For the CDR3, the DNA is TGTGCCAGCAGCCCCCCTGGGACTAGCGGGGGAGGGACCCAGTACTTC. Translation: CASSPPGTSGGGTQYF.

The chain employs TRBV3-1 (or the pseudogene TRBV3-2) and TRBJ1-3; TRBD1 agrees at 7 bases. This CDR3 comprises 15 residues. Trimming cost V 4 bases and J 2 bases; bases outside gene matches: 5. Germline V gives CDR1 LGHDT, CDR2 YNNKEL (reference sequence). The CDR3 bases are TGTGCCAGCAGCCCTGACAGGGTAACTGGAAACACCATATATTTT. This encodes CASSPDRVTGNTIYF.

This clone was observed a few times. V is TRBV10-1 and J is TRBJ1-2; D is unclear. Germline CDR1 WNHNN, CDR2 SYGVQD (reference sequence). This CDR3 has 14 amino acids. The V gene lost 4 bases and the J gene lost 8 bases, with 17 bases spanning the gap. The CDR3 here is CASSVCRLGGGYTF. CDR3 nucleotides: TGCGCCAGCAGTGTCTGTCGTTTGGGCGGCGGCTACACCTTC.

CDR3 nucleotide sequence: TGTGCCAGTAGTATGATCTCCGGGGGGCTGGCAGATACGCAGTATTTT. It encodes CASSMISGGLADTQYF. J is TRBJ2-3 and V is TRBV19, with D tentatively TRBD2 (7 bases). Germline loops: CDR1 LNHDA, CDR2 SQIVND (reference sequence). Trimming cost V 3 bases and J 4 bases, with 17 bases left between them. This CDR3 comprises 16 residues. Drawing the rest from reference TRBV19 and TRBJ2-3, the complete variable domain is DGGITQSPKYLFRKEGQNVTLSCEQNLNHDAMYWYRQDPGQGLRLIYYSQIVNDFQKGDIAEGYSVSREKKESFPLTVTSAQKNPTAFYLCASSMISGGLADTQYFGPGTRLTVL.

This clone appeared once. The chain joins TRBV5-5 to TRBJ2-4; D possibly uses TRBD1 or TRBD2 (5 bases each). V lost 0 bases to trimming and J lost 6 bases, with 7 bases between them. The CDR3 runs to 13 residues. CDR1 and CDR2 from the germline V gene are SGHKS and YYEKEE (reference sequence). The chain's CDR3 is CASSLEGTNIQYF. CDR3 coding DNA: TGTGCCAGCAGCTTGGAAGGGACAAACATTCAGTACTTC.

This chain joins TRBV18 and TRBJ1-1; D is possibly TRBD1 (5 bases). Per germline, CDR1 KGHSH and CDR2 LQKENI. The V end lost 0 bases, the J end lost 6 bases, and 23 bases lay between the germline ends. This CDR3 spans 18 amino acids. DNA of the CDR3: TGTGCCAGCTCACCACCAAGGGTATCGGGACGCCTGTCATCTGAAGCTTTCTTT. The encoded protein is CASSPPRVSGRLSSEAFF.

The chain employs TRBV5-4 and TRBJ2-2, with D possibly being TRBD2 (5 bases). V was trimmed by 0 bases and J by 0 bases, leaving 9 bases between them. The V gene's germline CDR1 is SGHNT and CDR2 YYREEE (reference sequence). The CDR3 contains 16 residues. CDR3 coding DNA: TGTGCCAGCAGCTTGGTTACGGGGACGAACACCGGGGAGCTGTTTTTT. This gives the protein CASSLVTGTNTGELFF.

The chain employs TRBV6-5 and TRBJ1-2, with D maybe TRBD1 (5 bases). V lost 11 bases and J lost 2, with 15 bases in between. The CDR3 totals 13 residues. CDR1 MNHEY and CDR2 SVGAGI come from the germline V gene. The CDR3 is CAARRTGNYGYTF. Written as DNA, the CDR3 is TGTGCCGCAAGACGTACAGGCAACTATGGCTACACCTTC.

CDR3 bases: TGTGCCAGTAGTCCAGGACAGGGTCAGGCTGAAGCTTTCTTT. Its translation: CASSPGQGQAEAFF. The chain links TRBV19 to TRBJ1-1; 8 bases agree with TRBD1. J was trimmed by 6 bases and V by 5 bases; bases with no gene match: 8. Germline V gene lookup returns CDR1 LNHDA and CDR2 SQIVND (reference sequence). The CDR3 loop spans 14 amino acids.

As concerns this clone: Its ends do not fully match the called genes, so a read error is possible. This chain joins TRBV7-2 and TRBJ2-3, with 10 bases aligning to TRBD2. The CDR3 runs to 14 residues. Germline assignment: CDR1 SGHTA and CDR2 FQGNSA. The DNA of the CDR3 is TGTGCCAGCAGCCTAGCGGGGGCCACAGATACGCAGTATTTT. Translated, it gives CASSLAGATDTQYF.

V usage is TRBV5-8 and J usage is TRBJ2-5; D is unclear. Germline CDR1 and CDR2: SGHTS and YDEGEE. Trimming removed 3 bases from V and 5 bases from J, with 14 bases in between. The CDR3 consists of 14 residues. CDR3 amino acids: CASSSTALGETQYF. CDR3 DNA: TGTGCCAGCAGCTCGACTGCGCTCGGGGAGACCCAGTACTTC.

The chain combines TRBV5-6 with TRBJ1-4, with TRBD1 matching 10 bases. Per the germline V gene, CDR1 is SGHDT and CDR2 is YYEEEE. The CDR3 is 15 amino acids. V trimming: 0 bases; J trimming: 7 bases; junction bases outside the gene matches: 3. Here the CDR3 reads CASSLATGGFEKLFF. The CDR3 DNA reads as TGTGCCAGCAGCTTGGCGACAGGGGGCTTTGAAAAACTGTTTTTT. The full variable domain, with the rest looked up from reference TRBV5-6 and TRBJ1-4, is DAGVTQSPTHLIKTRGQQVTLRCSPKSGHDTVSWYQQALGQGPQFIFQYYEEEERQRGNFPDRFSGHQFPNYSSELNVNALLLGDSALYLCASSLATGGFEKLFFGSGTQLSVL.

The chain links TRBV11-2 to TRBJ1-1; D might be TRBD1 (6 bases). The V gene's germline CDR1 is SGHAT and CDR2 FQNNGV. Trimming removed 1 base at V and 5 bases at J, with 14 bases between. The CDR3 spans 15 residues. DNA of the CDR3: TGTGCCAGCAGCTTAGTCCTAGAGGGGGGGACTGAAGCTTTCTTT. Amino acids: CASSLVLEGGTEAFF.

The V call is TRBV5-3, the J call TRBJ1-5; weak D call: TRBD1 (5 bases). TRBV5-3 is reported as an ORF; its role is uncertain. The length of the CDR3 is 15 residues. Trimming stripped 4 bases from V and 3 bases from J, with 14 bases between. For the CDR3, the DNA is TGTGCCAGAAGCCCCAGGGAGAGGTACAATCAGCCCCAGCATTTT. This sequence encodes CARSPRERYNQPQHF.

The rearrangement uses TRBV13 and TRBJ1-4; 9 bases line up with TRBD1. Germline CDR1 is PRHDT and CDR2 is FYEKMQ (reference sequence). The CDR3 spans 14 residues. The junction had 0 bases not matched to a gene; V was cut back by 3 bases and J by 4 bases. CDR3 loop: CASSLDRGNEKLFF. DNA of the CDR3: TGTGCCAGCAGCTTGGACAGGGGTAATGAAAAACTGTTTTTT.

The gene calls are TRBV19 and TRBJ1-1; 7 bases line up with TRBD1. The V gene end was trimmed by 6 bases and the J gene end by 3 bases; junction bases not matched to a gene: 7. This CDR3 is built from 14 residues. Germline CDR1 and CDR2: LNHDA and SQIVND (reference sequence). The CDR3 reads CASSSQGYDTEAFF. DNA for the CDR3: TGTGCCAGTAGCTCACAGGGGTATGACACTGAAGCTTTCTTT. Drawing the rest from reference TRBV19 and TRBJ1-1, the complete variable domain is DGGITQSPKYLFRKEGQNVTLSCEQNLNHDAMYWYRQDPGQGLRLIYYSQIVNDFQKGDIAEGYSVSREKKESFPLTVTSAQKNPTAFYLCASSSQGYDTEAFFGQGTRLTVV.

The rearrangement links TRBV6-2 or TRBV6-3 to TRBJ2-7; maybe TRBD2 (6 bases). Germline CDR1 is MNHEY and CDR2 is SVGEGT. The CDR3 contains 17 residues. The V end lost 3 bases, the J end lost 2 bases, and 20 bases lay between the germline ends. The chain's CDR3 is CASSYTFFGRQTYEQYF. The CDR3 DNA reads TGTGCCAGCAGTTATACATTTTTCGGGAGACAGACCTACGAGCAGTACTTC.

The genes are TRBV2 and TRBJ2-2; D is unresolved. The V end lost 5 bases, the J end lost 5 bases, and 12 bases lay between the germline ends. Germline V gene data show CDR1 as SNHLY and CDR2 as FYNNEI. This CDR3 has 14 residues. CDR3 coding DNA: TGTGCCAGCAGTATCGGTATCATAACCGGGGAGCTGTTTTTT. Translation gives CASSIGIITGELFF.

This clone was counted a few times. V is TRBV5-1 and J is TRBJ1-2, with D possibly matching TRBD1 (5 bases). Germline values: CDR1 SGHRS, CDR2 YFSETQ. The CDR3 totals 14 residues. Trimming took off 5 bases at V and 1 base at J, with 12 bases between the two ends. CDR3 sequence reads: CASRGRIGNYGYTF. As DNA, the CDR3 is TGCGCCAGCAGGGGGCGCATCGGTAACTATGGCTACACCTTC.

V gene TRBV19 combines with J gene TRBJ2-5; D possibly corresponds to TRBD1 (7 bases). The CDR3 extends over 15 amino acids. The V and J ends lost 1 base and 5 bases respectively, with 14 bases between them. Germline V gives CDR1 LNHDA, CDR2 SQIVND (reference sequence). CDR3: CASSIGRGRAETQYF. In DNA form, the CDR3 reads TGTGCCAGTAGTATAGGGAGGGGGCGCGCGGAGACCCAGTACTTC.

The chain links TRBV7-2 to TRBJ2-7; TRBD2 matches at 13 bases. Germline loops: CDR1 SGHTA, CDR2 FQGNSA. The CDR3 runs 18 residues. The ends lost 1 base at V and 3 bases at J; junction bases unmatched: 9. CDR3 DNA: TGTGCCAGCAGCTTAGTTACGTGGAGACTAGCGGGAGGCTACGAGCAGTACTTC. It codes for CASSLVTWRLAGGYEQYF.

The chain couples TRBV5-1 to TRBJ2-1; perhaps TRBD1 as D (5 bases). V was pared by 0 bases and J by 4 bases, with 17 bases between. The CDR3 spans 17 residues. CDR1 SGHRS and CDR2 YFSETQ come from the germline V gene. In DNA, the CDR3 is TGCGCCAGCAGCTTGGCCGCCAGCAAAGCAGGGTACAATGAGCAGTTCTTC. Translation: CASSLAASKAGYNEQFF.

The CDR3 DNA reads as TGCGCCAGCAGCGCATCCGGGACCCCGGGGGACACTGAAGCTTTCTTT. Translated, it gives CASSASGTPGDTEAFF. V is TRBV5-1 and J is TRBJ1-1, with D maybe TRBD1 (5 bases). The CDR3 is made up of 16 amino acids. The germline V and J ends were trimmed by 4 bases and 3 bases, with 19 bases remaining between them. CDR1 SGHRS and CDR2 YFSETQ come from the germline V gene.

This chain's CDR3 is CASSQSINSPLHF. Here the CDR3 DNA reads TGTGCCAGCAGCCAATCGATCAATTCACCCCTCCACTTT. The chain links TRBV16 to TRBJ1-6; D remains unclear. In germline, CDR1 is KGHSY, CDR2 FQNENV. The CDR3 extends over 13 amino acids. The V end was cut by 0 bases, the J end by 7 bases, with 4 bases between.

The chain links TRBV5-8 to TRBJ2-1, with 7 bases fitting TRBD1. The CDR3 runs 13 residues. V shed 9 bases and J 2 bases; nucleotides not matched to a gene: 5. Germline CDR1 and CDR2: SGHTS and YDEGEE. For the CDR3, the DNA is TGTGCCACAGGACAGGAGACCTACAATGAGCAGTTCTTC. It yields the protein CATGQETYNEQFF.

V is TRBV4-3 and J is TRBJ2-3; 8 nucleotides line up with TRBD2. V lost 1 base and J lost 4; bases outside the gene matches: 7. This CDR3 has 16 residues. Germline CDR1 is LGHNA and CDR2 is YSLEER. CDR3 in DNA: TGCGCCAGCAGCCAAGTAGGGCGGGGGGTATCAGATACGCAGTATTTT. It codes for CASSQVGRGVSDTQYF.